The sequence of this TCR beta chain was determined in a study of blood T cell repertoires in COVID-19. TCRdb keeps only in-frame clones here, not all; method: immunoSEQ multiplex PCR. Found here are approximately 220,000 clones, under 90% of them singletons; the top ten hold approximately 5.1%. Trimming stripped 8 bases from V and 3 bases from J, with 13 bases between. The CDR3 consists of 14 residues. Germline values: CDR1 SNHLY, CDR2 FYNNEI. The chain is built from TRBV2 and TRBJ2-2; tentatively, D is TRBD2 (6 bases). This TCR came from a woman aged 55-70 years who had recovered from COVID-19. The sequencing sample was made of peripheral blood. CDR3 coding DNA: TGTGCCAGCGGCCCGGCGGGGTACACCGGGGAGCTGTTTTTT. It codes for CASGPAGYTGELFF.